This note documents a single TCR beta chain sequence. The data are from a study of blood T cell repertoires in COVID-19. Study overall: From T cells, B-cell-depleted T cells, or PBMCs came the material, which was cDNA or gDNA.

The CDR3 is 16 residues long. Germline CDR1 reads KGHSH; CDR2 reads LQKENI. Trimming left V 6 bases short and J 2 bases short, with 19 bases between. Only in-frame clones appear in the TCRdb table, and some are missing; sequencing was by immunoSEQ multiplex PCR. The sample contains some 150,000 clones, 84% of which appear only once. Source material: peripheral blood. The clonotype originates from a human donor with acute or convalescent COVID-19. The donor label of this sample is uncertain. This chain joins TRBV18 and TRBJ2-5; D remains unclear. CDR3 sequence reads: CASSTPGRIEQETQYF. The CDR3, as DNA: TGTGCCAGCTCCACGCCTGGGCGAATCGAGCAAGAGACCCAGTACTTC.